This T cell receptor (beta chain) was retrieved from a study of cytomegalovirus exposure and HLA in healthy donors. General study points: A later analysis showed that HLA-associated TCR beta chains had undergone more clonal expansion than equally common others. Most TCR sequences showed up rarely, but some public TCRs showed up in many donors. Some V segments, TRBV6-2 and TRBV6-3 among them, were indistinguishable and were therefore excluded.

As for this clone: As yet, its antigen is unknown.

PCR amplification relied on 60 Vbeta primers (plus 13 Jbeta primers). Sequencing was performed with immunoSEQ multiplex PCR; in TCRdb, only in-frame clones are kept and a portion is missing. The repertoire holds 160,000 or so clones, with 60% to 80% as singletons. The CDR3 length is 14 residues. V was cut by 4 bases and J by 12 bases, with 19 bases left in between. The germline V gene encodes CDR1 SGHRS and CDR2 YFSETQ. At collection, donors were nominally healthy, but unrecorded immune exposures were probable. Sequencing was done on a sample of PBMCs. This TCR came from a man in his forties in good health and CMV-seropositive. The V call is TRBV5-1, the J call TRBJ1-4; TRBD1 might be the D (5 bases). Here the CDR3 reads CASSPDGFGAELFF. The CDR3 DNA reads TGCGCCAGCAGCCCTGACGGATTTGGGGCCGAACTGTTTTTT.